The T cell receptor beta chain under discussion was sequenced for a study of cytomegalovirus exposure and HLA in healthy donors. Concerning this clone itself: Its target is not known.

PCR employed 60 Vbeta and 13 Jbeta primers. The assay was immunoSEQ multiplex PCR, and TCRdb's table has in-frame clones only and misses some. The table lists 100,000 to 150,000 clones, roughly 88% of them singletons. Study-wide points: Overall, approximately 150 TCR beta chains were annotated as cytomegalovirus-associated.

V shed 5 bases and J shed 1 base, with 10 bases lying between them. Per the germline V gene, CDR1 is SGHTA and CDR2 is FQGTGA. The CDR3 sequence is 14 residues long. The chain combines TRBV7-3 with TRBJ2-3; D remains unclear. The source material was PBMCs. The clonotype originates from a man aged 50 or older in good health and CMV-seronegative. CDR3 in DNA: TGTGCCAGCAGCGACCACCGGGGCACAGATACGCAGTATTTT. Encoded protein: CASSDHRGTDTQYF.